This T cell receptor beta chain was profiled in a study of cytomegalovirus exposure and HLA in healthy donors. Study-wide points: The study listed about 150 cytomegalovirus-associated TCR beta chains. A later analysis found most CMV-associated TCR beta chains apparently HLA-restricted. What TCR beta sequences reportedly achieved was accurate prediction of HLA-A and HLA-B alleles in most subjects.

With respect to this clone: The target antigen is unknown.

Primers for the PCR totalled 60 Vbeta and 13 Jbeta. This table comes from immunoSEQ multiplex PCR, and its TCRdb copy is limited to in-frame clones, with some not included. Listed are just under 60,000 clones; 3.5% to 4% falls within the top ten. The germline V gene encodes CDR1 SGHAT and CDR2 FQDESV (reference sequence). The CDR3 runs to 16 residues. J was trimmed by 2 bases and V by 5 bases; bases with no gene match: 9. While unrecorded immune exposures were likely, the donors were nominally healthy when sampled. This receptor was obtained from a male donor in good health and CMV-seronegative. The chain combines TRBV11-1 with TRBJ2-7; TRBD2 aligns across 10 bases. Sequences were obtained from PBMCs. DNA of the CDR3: TGTGCCAGCAGCCCCGCTAGCGGGAGCTGGCCCTACGAGCAGTACTTC. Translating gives CASSPASGSWPYEQYF. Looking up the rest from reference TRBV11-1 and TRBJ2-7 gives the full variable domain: EAEVAQSPRYKITEKSQAVAFWCDPISGHATLYWYRQILGQGPELLVQFQDESVVDDSQLPKDRFSAERLKGVDSTLKIQPAELGDSAMYLCASSPASGSWPYEQYFGPGTRLTVT.